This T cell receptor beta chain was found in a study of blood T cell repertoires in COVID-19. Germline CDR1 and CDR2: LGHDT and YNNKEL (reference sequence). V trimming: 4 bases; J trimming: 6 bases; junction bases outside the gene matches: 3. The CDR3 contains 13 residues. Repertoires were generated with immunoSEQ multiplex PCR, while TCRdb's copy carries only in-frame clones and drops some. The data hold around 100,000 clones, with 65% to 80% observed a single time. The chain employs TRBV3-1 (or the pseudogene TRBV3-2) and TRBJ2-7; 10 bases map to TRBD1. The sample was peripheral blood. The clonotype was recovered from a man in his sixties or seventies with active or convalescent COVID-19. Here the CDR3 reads CASSRTGGGEQYF. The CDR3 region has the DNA TGTGCCAGCAGCCGGACAGGGGGAGGCGAGCAGTACTTC.